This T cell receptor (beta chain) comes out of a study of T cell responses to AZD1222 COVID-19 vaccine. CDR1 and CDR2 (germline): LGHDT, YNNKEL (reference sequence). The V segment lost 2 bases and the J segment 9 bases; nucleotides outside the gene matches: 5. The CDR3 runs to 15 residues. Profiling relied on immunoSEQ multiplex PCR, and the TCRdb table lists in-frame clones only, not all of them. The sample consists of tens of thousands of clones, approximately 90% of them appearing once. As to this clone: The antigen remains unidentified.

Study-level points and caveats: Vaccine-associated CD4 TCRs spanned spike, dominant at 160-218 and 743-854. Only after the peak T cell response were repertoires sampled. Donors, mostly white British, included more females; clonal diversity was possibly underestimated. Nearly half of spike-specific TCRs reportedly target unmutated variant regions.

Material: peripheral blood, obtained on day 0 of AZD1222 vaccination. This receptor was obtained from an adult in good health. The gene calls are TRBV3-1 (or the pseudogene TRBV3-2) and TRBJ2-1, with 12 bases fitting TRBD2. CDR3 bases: TGTGCCAGCAGCCAAATATGGACTAGCGGGATTGAGCAGTTCTTC. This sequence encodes CASSQIWTSGIEQFF.